The subject of this entry is one T cell receptor (beta chain). Participants, about 18 to 100 years old, spanned about 26 US areas. The repertoire was sequenced with immunoSEQ multiplex PCR; TCRdb's copy has only in-frame clones and lacks some. The repertoire consists of 250,000 to 350,000 clones, with roughly 87% occurring once and the leading ten covering around 9%. These data are taken from a study of blood T cell repertoires in COVID-19. This CDR3 spans 16 amino acids. Germline V gene lookup returns CDR1 SGHVS and CDR2 FQNEAQ. V lost 6 bases to trimming and J lost 4 bases, with 22 bases between them.

V usage is TRBV7-8 and J usage is TRBJ2-7; D possibly corresponds to TRBD2 (6 bases). This sequence was found in a woman aged 18 to 35 who had recovered from COVID-19. Sequencing was performed on PBMCs or T cells enriched from blood (not recorded which). The CDR3 bases are TGTGCCAGCAGTCGTAGACTAGTTGGGCGGGATTACGAGCAGTACTTC. Translating gives CASSRRLVGRDYEQYF.